The present T cell receptor (beta chain) was sequenced within a study of read filtering for tumor transcriptome and immune sequencing (dated by TCRdb to 2020 to 2021). Notes on the research overall: The cohort consisted of under 20 male and over twelve female patients, with a mean age of about 70 years and an age range of roughly 47 to 85. By revised international staging, roughly 8 patients were R-ISS I, about 16 were R-ISS II and about seven were R-ISS III. Whole-transcriptome libraries were prepared with the TruSeq RNA Access Library Prep Kit after DNase treatment. Per sample, about 4.05 to 10.27 million TCR-region mapped reads were obtained with IR-seq, compared with only roughly 80 to 1273 with RNA-seq. Using the same bone marrow samples, the study compared TCR repertoires obtained by targeted immune repertoire sequencing with those obtained by bulk whole-transcriptome sequencing. One of the main goals was to work out a read-filtering strategy for immune repertoire data, in particular whether clonotypes backed by only a single read should be removed. The full study reports these points: Clonotypes were captured by IR-seq at much higher depth and more reliably than by RNA-seq, and smaller IR-seq throughput was sufficient for identification of most shared clonotypes. Removing single-read clonotypes increased the correlation between IR-seq and RNA-seq shared clonotype proportions. Single-read clonotypes made up roughly 82% of clonotypes but only approximately 3.7% of total reads in IR-seq, compared with approximately 75% of clonotypes and around 45% of reads in RNA-seq. The sorted CD138-negative fraction was composed of a mixed bone marrow immune population rather than of purified T cells.

Relative to germline, V is 5 bases shorter and J is 9 bases shorter, with 22 bases between their ends. Its CDR3 holds 15 amino acids, cysteine through phenylalanine. Of all the DNA, just the CDR3 is kept, 45 bases in frame from base 1. Based on the germline V gene, the CDR1 and CDR2 sequences are SGHRS and YFSETQ. Concerning this clonotype itself: Its cognate antigen has yet to be identified. A single base separates this from a much larger clone, so it may be a read error.

TCR libraries were built from about 420 ng RNA with the Immunoverse kit, using molecular barcoded adaptors covering alpha/delta and beta/gamma chains. TCR library preparation used the same RNA that was used for transcriptome sequencing. An Illumina HiSeq 4000 with 2 x 150 cycles was used to sequence the TCR libraries. Per the authors' processing: Using MiXCR, which included quality filtering and error correction, TCR reads were aligned to human V, D, J and C references and then assembled into CDR3 clonotypes. The tcR package in R was used for analysis of clonotype counts and gene usage diversity. Raw mapping reads were checked after the RNA-seq reads had been mapped by STAR aligner version 2.5.3a onto the human GRCh37 genome. To test how sequencing depth affects detected clonotypes, IR-seq fastq files were randomly downsampled with Seqtk 1.3. TCRdb's own reprocessing of the public reads used fastp at Q25 and MiXCR and kept productive beta chains. Each entry merges the rows of one CDR3 protein and shows their most common DNA and genes. None of the V and J calls come from the authors' own analysis; TCRdb made them. This sample lists about 86,000 distinct CDR3 sequences; 9% to 15% were detected once. About 15% of the sample is held by the ten biggest clonotypes.

Every patient had bone marrow sampled at the time of active disease. Ficoll-Hypaque density gradient centrifugation was used to isolate the bone marrow mononuclear cells. CD138-negative cells were obtained by negative selection after labeling with CD138 magnetic microbeads on a MACS separator, removing myeloma plasma cells. The purity of the isolated cells was checked by flow cytometry with CD138 antibodies on an Attune NxT. TRIzol reagent was used to extract total RNA, which was then quantified with a NanoDrop spectrophotometer. For each patient, the CD138-negative bone marrow sample underwent paired RNA-seq and IR-seq.

In this chain, TRBV5-1 is recombined with TRBJ2-3; no D gene can be assigned with confidence. The receptor was isolated from a donor at least 40 years old with multiple myeloma. The sequenced sample was a population of CD138-negative cells sorted from bone marrow. This specimen's cell subset or site label, interpreted: bone marrow mononuclear cells depleted of CD138+ plasma/myeloma cells by negative magnetic selection. The sequenced DNA is TGCGCCAGCAGTTTTGCTCCCGCTCTCGACTCCACGCAGTATTTT. Its product reads: CASSFAPALDSTQYF.